This entry describes one TCR beta chain. Random hexamers were used to reverse transcribe an amount of roughly 0.45 to 1 ug RNA. Amplification of TCR beta CDR3 was carried out by immunoSEQ multiplex PCR, which covered 54 Vbeta and 13 Jbeta segments. TCRdb recomputed calls from the immunoSEQ multiplex PCR reads with MiXCR, one row per CDR3 protein. The sample lists more than 150,000 distinct CDR3 sequences, around 94% occurring once. These data originate in a study of CD8 T cells in Susac syndrome. The V end lost 7 bases, the J end lost 1 base, and 7 bases lay between the germline ends. This CDR3 has 12 amino acids. The germline CDR1 and CDR2 sequences are ENHRY and SYGVKD. TCR beta was sequenced from blood CD8+ and CD4+ T cells. TEMRA cells were FACS-enriched, and CD8+ and CD4+ T cells were isolated negatively.

The sequencing sample was made of CD4+ T cells from PBMCs. The chain joins TRBV10-3 to TRBJ1-2; D gene uncertain. The receptor's source is a human donor in good health. In nucleotides, the CDR3 is TGTGCCATCAAAGAGGGTAACTATGGCTACACCTTC. This sequence encodes CAIKEGNYGYTF.